This T cell receptor beta chain was sequenced in a study of cytomegalovirus exposure and HLA in healthy donors. This CDR3 spans 15 amino acids. CDR1 is SNHLY and CDR2 is FYNNEI in the germline V gene. Deletions cut 3 bases from V and 3 bases from J, with 13 bases between. The PCR employed 60 Vbeta primers together with 13 Jbeta primers. The repertoire was sequenced with immunoSEQ multiplex PCR; TCRdb's copy has only in-frame clones and lacks some. The sample contains about 200,000 clones, around 70% of which appear only once. The sequence came from a man in his forties in good health and CMV-seropositive. Sequenced sample: PBMCs. The V and J genes are TRBV2 and TRBJ2-3, with D possibly being TRBD2 (7 bases). The CDR3 loop reads CASSDVRGRTDTQYF. The CDR3 region has the DNA TGTGCCAGCAGTGATGTGCGGGGGCGTACAGATACGCAGTATTTT.